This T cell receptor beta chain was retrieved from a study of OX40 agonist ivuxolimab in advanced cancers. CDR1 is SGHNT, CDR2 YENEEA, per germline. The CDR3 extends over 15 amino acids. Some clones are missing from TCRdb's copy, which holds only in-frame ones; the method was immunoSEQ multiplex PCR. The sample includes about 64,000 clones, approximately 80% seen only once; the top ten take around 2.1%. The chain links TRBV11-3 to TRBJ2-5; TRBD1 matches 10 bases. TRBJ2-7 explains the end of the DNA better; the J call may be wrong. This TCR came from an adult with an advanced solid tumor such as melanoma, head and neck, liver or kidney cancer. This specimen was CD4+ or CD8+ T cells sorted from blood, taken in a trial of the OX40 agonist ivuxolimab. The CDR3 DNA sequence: TGTGCCAGCAGCTTCACGACAGGGGGCGGATACGAGCAGTACTTC. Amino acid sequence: CASSFTTGGGYEQYF.